The next 15 T cell receptor beta chains were all read from a single sample in a study of T cell responses to AZD1222 COVID-19 vaccine. TCRdb's copy holds only in-frame clones and misses some; the assay was immunoSEQ multiplex PCR. The sample has about 93,000 clones; about nine tenths are singletons. Sequencing used peripheral blood, obtained on day 0 of MenACWY control vaccination. These receptors were collected from an adult in good health.

The rearrangement uses TRBV25-1 and TRBJ1-5; D not certain. Germline V gene lookup returns CDR1 MGHDK and CDR2 SYGVNS. The CDR3 spans 13 residues. Trimming removed 3 bases from V and 2 bases from J, with 5 bases in between. This CDR3 reads CASSDWGNQPQHF. The CDR3 coding sequence is TGTGCCAGCAGTGACTGGGGCAATCAGCCCCAGCATTTT.

The rearrangement links TRBV3-1 (or the pseudogene TRBV3-2) to TRBJ1-4; D possibly corresponds to TRBD1 (5 bases). Deletions cut 5 bases from V and 5 bases from J, with 15 bases between. Germline CDR1 is LGHDT and CDR2 is YNNKEL (reference sequence). This CDR3 is 15 amino acids long. The CDR3 DNA sequence: TGTGCCAGCAGCTGGGGCACGGTTAGAAATGAAAAACTGTTTTTT. Its translation is CASSWGTVRNEKLFF.

The chain carries TRBV11-2 and TRBJ1-6; D ambiguous. The CDR3 runs 14 residues. V was pared by 5 bases and J by 10 bases, with 15 bases between. The germline gives CDR1 SGHAT, CDR2 FQNNGV. In nucleotides, the CDR3 is TGTGCCAGCAGCCCGGAGGTGGGGAGCTCACCCCTCCACTTT. Protein product: CASSPEVGSSPLHF.

This clone was picked up one time. The chain couples TRBV5-1 to TRBJ1-4, with D tentatively TRBD1 (6 bases). Germline loops: CDR1 SGHRS, CDR2 YFSETQ. V dropped 0 bases and J dropped 12 bases, with 6 bases sitting between them. This CDR3 spans 11 amino acids. CDR3 sequence (DNA): TGCGCCAGCAGCTTGGCAGGGGAACTGTTTTTT. Protein product: CASSLAGELFF.

The chain links TRBV2 to TRBJ2-5, with 7 bases aligning to TRBD1. There are 15 residues in the CDR3. After removal of 3 bases from V and 5 bases from J, the junction contained 9 bases not matched to a gene. Germline V gene data show CDR1 as SNHLY and CDR2 as FYNNEI. The CDR3 nucleotides are TGTGCCAGCAGTGATACAGGGGTTACGGGGGAGACCCAGTACTTC. It specifies CASSDTGVTGETQYF.

This chain joins TRBV27 and TRBJ1-2; 9 bases are a match to TRBD1. V lost 4 bases and J lost 5; bases outside the gene matches: 8. The CDR3 is made up of 15 amino acids. Per the germline V gene, CDR1 is MNHEY and CDR2 is SMNVEV (reference sequence). Here the CDR3 DNA reads TGTGCCAGCAGTTCTAGACAGGGGGTTGGTTATGGCTACACCTTC. Translated: CASSSRQGVGYGYTF.

This rearrangement joins TRBV18 to TRBJ2-2; D tentatively reads TRBD1 or TRBD2 (6 bases each). V lost 2 bases, J lost 1 base, and 14 bases lay in between. The CDR3 contains 17 residues. The germline CDR1 and CDR2 sequences are KGHSH and LQKENI. The CDR3 DNA sequence: TGTGCCAGCTCACCAAGCGCGGGACACTTGAACACCGGGGAGCTGTTTTTT. Amino acid sequence: CASSPSAGHLNTGELFF.

CDR3 bases: TGCGCCAGCAGGCCGGCGCTCTCCTACAATGAGCAGTTCTTC. This translates into CASRPALSYNEQFF. The rearrangement joins TRBV5-1 to TRBJ2-1; the D is unclear. This CDR3 is 14 amino acids long. Germline V lookup: CDR1 SGHRS, CDR2 YFSETQ. Trimming cost V 5 bases and J 0 bases, with 9 bases left between them.

Comment on this clone: Other DNA sequences in this specimen translate into the identical CDR3. J is TRBJ2-5 and V is TRBV12-3 or TRBV12-4, with D hard to call. V was trimmed by 1 base and J by 2 bases, leaving 5 bases between them. The CDR3 spans 13 residues. The DNA of the CDR3 is TGTGCCAGCAGTTTAGGGCCGCAAGAGACCCAGTACTTC. Translated, it gives CASSLGPQETQYF.

The chain recombines TRBV2 with TRBJ2-7; D perhaps matches TRBD2 (7 bases). V lost 7 bases to trimming and J lost 0 bases, with 16 bases between them. Per the germline V gene, CDR1 is SNHLY and CDR2 is FYNNEI. There are 15 residues in the CDR3. The DNA of the CDR3 is TGTGCCAGCATAGAGAGGGGGGGCTTCTCCTACGAGCAGTACTTC. Amino acids: CASIERGGFSYEQYF.

The J gene is TRBJ1-1, the V gene TRBV20-1; 7 nucleotides line up with TRBD1. Germline V lookup: CDR1 DFQATT, CDR2 SNEGSKA (reference sequence). This CDR3 has 11 amino acids. Trimming took 0 bases from V and 11 from J; bases not matched to a gene: 3. CDR3: CSARDRGLAFF. The CDR3 nucleotides are TGCAGTGCTAGAGATAGGGGGCTTGCTTTCTTT.

The genes are TRBV15 and TRBJ2-1; D perhaps matches TRBD2 (5 bases). Per germline, CDR1 LNHNV and CDR2 YYDKDF (reference sequence). With 5 bases removed from V and 3 bases from J, the gap between germline ends came to 20 bases. The CDR3 runs to 17 residues. In DNA form, the CDR3 reads TGTGCCACCAGCCCAATAGGGTCCAGCGGTTACTACAATGAGCAGTTCTTC. It translates to CATSPIGSSGYYNEQFF.

The chain is built from TRBV2 and TRBJ1-1; no firm D call. Germline V CDR1 and CDR2: SNHLY, FYNNEI. The CDR3 extends over 11 amino acids. V was trimmed by 3 bases and J by 6 bases, leaving 5 bases between them. The CDR3 DNA follows: TGTGCCAGCAGTGACAGACCTGAAGCTTTCTTT. Translation gives CASSDRPEAFF.

This sequence joins TRBV18 and TRBJ1-3, with no clear D. The CDR3 totals 14 residues. V was shortened by 3 bases and J by 0 bases, with 6 bases between the two germline ends. Germline-derived CDR1 and CDR2 are KGHSH and LQKENI. The CDR3 reads CASSPGDSGNTIYF. Written as DNA, the CDR3 is TGTGCCAGCTCACCTGGAGACTCTGGAAACACCATATATTTT.

This chain links TRBV19 with TRBJ1-1, with D unresolved. The CDR3 consists of 13 residues. The germline V and J ends were trimmed by 11 bases and 4 bases, with 17 bases remaining between them. Germline V CDR1 and CDR2: LNHDA, SQIVND (reference sequence). CDR3 in DNA: TGTGCCCTACGGCCGGGCTGGGGCACTGAAGCTTTCTTT. This sequence encodes CALRPGWGTEAFF.